These T cell receptor beta chains were read from a single sample in a study of OX40 agonist ivuxolimab in advanced cancers. Generated by immunoSEQ multiplex PCR, the TCRdb table keeps only in-frame clones and is missing some. The sample contains 68,000 or so clones, 65% to 85% of which appear only once. The sample consisted of CD4+ or CD8+ T cells sorted from blood, taken in a trial of the OX40 agonist ivuxolimab. The receptor set was obtained from an adult with an advanced solid tumor such as melanoma, head and neck, liver or kidney cancer. CDR3s include the opening cysteine and the closing phenylalanine or tryptophan. Only part of the rows carry a size: once, few, many, or a class if the clone is expanded.

TRBV28	.	TRBJ2-7	CASSRVPGGGGEQYF
TRBV19	few	TRBJ1-1	CASSSLRGPFMNTEAFF
TRBV28	.	TRBJ1-5	CASSFQDRGNQPQHF
TRBV5-1	.	TRBJ2-3	CASSRQGGDDTQYF
TRBV5-1	.	TRBJ2-3	CASRAGGAFGTDTQYF
TRBV7-3	.	TRBJ2-1	CASSLTSDHNEQFF
TRBV21-1	.	TRBJ2-1	CASSNSSGLISGEQFF
TRBV5-4	.	TRBJ2-1	CASSRKTDGDNEQFF
TRBV6-5	.	TRBJ2-3	CASSLRGDTQYF
TRBV28	.	TRBJ1-5	CASRPAHNQPQHF
TRBV25-1	.	TRBJ1-2	CASSGTPSYGYTF
TRBV4-2	.	TRBJ2-7	CASSLDRERSAYEQYF
TRBV6-6	few	TRBJ1-4	CASSSSTEGEKLFF